This T cell receptor beta chain was retrieved from a study of blood T cell repertoires in COVID-19. Germline V lookup: CDR1 SEHNR, CDR2 FQNEAQ (reference sequence). Trimming pared 8 bases from V and 0 bases from J, leaving 13 bases between. CDR3 size: 15 residues. TCRdb keeps only in-frame clones here, not all; method: immunoSEQ multiplex PCR. The table lists 350,000 to 500,000 clones, over 85% of them singletons, with roughly 0.76% in the top ten. What was sequenced was peripheral blood. The chain uses TRBV7-9 and TRBJ2-2; possible D gene TRBD1, 6 bases. The receptor was isolated from a man aged 18 to 29 with COVID-19, enrolled during active disease. This CDR3 is CASQGQLPNTGELFF. CDR3 DNA sequence: TGTGCCAGCCAAGGACAGTTGCCGAACACCGGGGAGCTGTTTTTT.